These 13 T cell receptor beta chains were all obtained from the same sample, sequenced in a study of blood T cell repertoires in COVID-19. Assay: immunoSEQ multiplex PCR; the TCRdb copy retains only in-frame clones and omits some. The repertoire has tens of thousands of clones, less than 85% of them found once; the top ten carry more than 30%. The sequenced sample was peripheral blood. The receptors derive from an elderly man with acute or convalescent COVID-19.

The chain combines TRBV24-1 with TRBJ1-2; D remains ambiguous. V gave up 5 bases and J gave up 5 bases, with 8 bases separating them. There are 12 residues in the CDR3. From germline, CDR1 is KGHDR and CDR2 SFDVKD. CDR3 DNA: TGTGCCACCAGTGCGCCCGGGTATGGCTACACCTTC. Protein: CATSAPGYGYTF.

The V and J genes are TRBV5-4 and TRBJ2-3, with unresolved D. Germline V gene data show CDR1 as SGHNT and CDR2 as YYREEE (reference sequence). The CDR3 covers 16 residues. V was trimmed by 0 bases and J by 0 bases, leaving 11 bases between them. The CDR3 DNA reads TGTGCCAGCAGCTTGGAAGTTGCGAAGAGCACAGATACGCAGTATTTT. It yields the protein CASSLEVAKSTDTQYF.

The CDR3 sequence: CARSSRQYYEQYF. CDR3 nucleotides: TGTGCCAGAAGCTCCCGACAGTACTACGAGCAGTACTTC. The chain employs TRBV7-5 and TRBJ2-7; the table's D call of TRBD1 was not tested on the DNA. TRBV7-5 is a listed pseudogene. The CDR3 length is 13 residues.

The rearrangement links TRBV5-4 to TRBJ2-2; 9 nucleotides agree with TRBD2. The length of the CDR3 is 15 residues. The germline gives CDR1 SGHNT, CDR2 YYREEE (reference sequence). With V trimmed by 0 bases and J by 6 bases, 3 bases remained unmatched. The CDR3 DNA sequence: TGTGCCAGCAGCTTGGGCGGGAGGGTTTCCGGGGAGCTGTTTTTT. Its translation is CASSLGGRVSGELFF.

CDR3 protein: CASSLTGTGTDTQYF. For the CDR3, the DNA is TGTGCCAGCAGTTTAACCGGGACAGGCACAGATACGCAGTATTTT. The chain joins TRBV6-5 to TRBJ2-3, with 7 positions matching TRBD1. V shed 4 bases, J shed 1 base, and the junction held 5 bases outside the gene matches. Looked up from germline, CDR1 is MNHEY and CDR2 is SVGAGI. The length of the CDR3 is 15 residues.

The chain recombines TRBV3-1 (or the pseudogene TRBV3-2) with TRBJ1-6; D ambiguous. Trimming removed 0 bases at V and 5 bases at J, with 14 bases between. There are 17 residues in the CDR3. Germline lookup yields CDR1 LGHDT and CDR2 YNNKEL (reference sequence). CDR3 residues: CASSQEISFEDNSPLHF. Written as DNA, the CDR3 is TGTGCCAGCAGCCAAGAAATCAGTTTTGAGGATAATTCACCCCTCCACTTT.

The CDR3 reads CASSHGIAGPQETQYF. Here the CDR3 DNA reads TGTGCCAGCAGCCATGGAATAGCGGGACCCCAAGAGACCCAGTACTTC. The V gene is TRBV14, the J gene TRBJ2-5; 8 bases line up with TRBD2. The CDR3 is 16 amino acids. Germline lookup yields CDR1 SGHDN and CDR2 FVKESK. V dropped 3 bases and J dropped 1; count of bases not matched to a gene: 7.

The chain employs TRBV27 and TRBJ2-1; the match to TRBD2 covers 8 bases. This CDR3 has 15 residues. V gave up 6 bases and J gave up 7 bases; unmatched junction bases: 11. CDR1 is MNHEY and CDR2 is SMNVEV in the germline V gene (reference sequence). Here the CDR3 reads CASSGSGRLGNEQFF. CDR3 DNA sequence: TGTGCCAGCAGCGGGAGCGGGAGATTAGGGAATGAGCAGTTCTTC.

The table lists this clone with a count of one. The chain links TRBV28 to TRBJ1-2; 9 bases line up with TRBD1. With V trimmed by 6 bases and J by 4 bases, 6 bases remained unmatched. The CDR3 contains 14 residues. From germline, CDR1 is MDHEN and CDR2 SYDVKM. CDR3 amino acids: CASSLDRGIYGYTF. In DNA, the CDR3 is TGTGCCAGCAGCCTGGACAGGGGCATCTATGGCTACACCTTC.

This chain links TRBV4-3 with TRBJ1-5, with D possibly being TRBD1 (5 bases). Germline CDR1 LGHNA, CDR2 YSLEER. The CDR3 loop spans 15 amino acids. Trimming shortened V by 1 base and J by 8 bases, and 15 bases separated the two germline ends. The CDR3 loop is CASSQVQGEKEPQHF. The CDR3 DNA sequence: TGCGCCAGCAGCCAAGTCCAGGGCGAGAAGGAGCCCCAGCATTTT.

The chain is built from TRBV7-3 and TRBJ2-3; 10 bases fit TRBD2. The germline gives CDR1 SGHTA, CDR2 FQGTGA. CDR3 length: 16 residues. The V and J ends lost 5 bases and 5 bases, in that order; junction bases with no gene match: 10. The CDR3 protein is CASSPTSGRALDTQYF. CDR3 in DNA: TGTGCCAGCAGCCCGACCAGCGGGAGGGCCTTAGATACGCAGTATTTT.

This chain uses TRBV28 with TRBJ2-5; D might be TRBD2 (6 bases). Germline V gene lookup returns CDR1 MDHEN and CDR2 SYDVKM. This CDR3 region has 13 residues. Trimming stripped 4 bases from V and 5 bases from J, with 11 bases between. This chain's CDR3 is CASSSAGVETQYF. The CDR3 nucleotides read TGTGCCAGCAGTTCAGCGGGTGTCGAGACCCAGTACTTC.

The chain combines TRBV6-1 with TRBJ2-5; 8 bases fit TRBD2. CDR1 and CDR2 (germline): MNHNS, SASEGT. This CDR3 comprises 15 residues. The V gene end was trimmed by 6 bases and the J gene end by 5 bases; junction bases not matched to a gene: 11. The CDR3 spells CASRQPGLGLETQYF. DNA for the CDR3: TGTGCCAGCAGACAACCGGGACTAGGTCTGGAGACCCAGTACTTC.